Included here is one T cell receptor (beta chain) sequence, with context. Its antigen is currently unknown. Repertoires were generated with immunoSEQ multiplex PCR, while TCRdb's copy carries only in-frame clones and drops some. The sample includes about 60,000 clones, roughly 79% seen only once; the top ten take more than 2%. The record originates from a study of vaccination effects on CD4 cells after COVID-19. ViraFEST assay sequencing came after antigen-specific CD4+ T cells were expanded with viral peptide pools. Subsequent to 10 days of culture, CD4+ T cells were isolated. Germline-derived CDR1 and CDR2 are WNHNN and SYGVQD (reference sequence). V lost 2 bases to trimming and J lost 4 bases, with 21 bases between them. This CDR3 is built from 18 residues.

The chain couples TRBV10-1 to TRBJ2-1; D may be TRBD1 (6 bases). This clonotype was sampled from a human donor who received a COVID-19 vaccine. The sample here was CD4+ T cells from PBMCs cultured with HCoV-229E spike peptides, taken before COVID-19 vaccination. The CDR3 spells CASSEKVTAGDLYNEQFF. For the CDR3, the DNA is TGCGCCAGCAGTGAGAAGGTTACGGCAGGGGATCTTTACAATGAGCAGTTCTTC.